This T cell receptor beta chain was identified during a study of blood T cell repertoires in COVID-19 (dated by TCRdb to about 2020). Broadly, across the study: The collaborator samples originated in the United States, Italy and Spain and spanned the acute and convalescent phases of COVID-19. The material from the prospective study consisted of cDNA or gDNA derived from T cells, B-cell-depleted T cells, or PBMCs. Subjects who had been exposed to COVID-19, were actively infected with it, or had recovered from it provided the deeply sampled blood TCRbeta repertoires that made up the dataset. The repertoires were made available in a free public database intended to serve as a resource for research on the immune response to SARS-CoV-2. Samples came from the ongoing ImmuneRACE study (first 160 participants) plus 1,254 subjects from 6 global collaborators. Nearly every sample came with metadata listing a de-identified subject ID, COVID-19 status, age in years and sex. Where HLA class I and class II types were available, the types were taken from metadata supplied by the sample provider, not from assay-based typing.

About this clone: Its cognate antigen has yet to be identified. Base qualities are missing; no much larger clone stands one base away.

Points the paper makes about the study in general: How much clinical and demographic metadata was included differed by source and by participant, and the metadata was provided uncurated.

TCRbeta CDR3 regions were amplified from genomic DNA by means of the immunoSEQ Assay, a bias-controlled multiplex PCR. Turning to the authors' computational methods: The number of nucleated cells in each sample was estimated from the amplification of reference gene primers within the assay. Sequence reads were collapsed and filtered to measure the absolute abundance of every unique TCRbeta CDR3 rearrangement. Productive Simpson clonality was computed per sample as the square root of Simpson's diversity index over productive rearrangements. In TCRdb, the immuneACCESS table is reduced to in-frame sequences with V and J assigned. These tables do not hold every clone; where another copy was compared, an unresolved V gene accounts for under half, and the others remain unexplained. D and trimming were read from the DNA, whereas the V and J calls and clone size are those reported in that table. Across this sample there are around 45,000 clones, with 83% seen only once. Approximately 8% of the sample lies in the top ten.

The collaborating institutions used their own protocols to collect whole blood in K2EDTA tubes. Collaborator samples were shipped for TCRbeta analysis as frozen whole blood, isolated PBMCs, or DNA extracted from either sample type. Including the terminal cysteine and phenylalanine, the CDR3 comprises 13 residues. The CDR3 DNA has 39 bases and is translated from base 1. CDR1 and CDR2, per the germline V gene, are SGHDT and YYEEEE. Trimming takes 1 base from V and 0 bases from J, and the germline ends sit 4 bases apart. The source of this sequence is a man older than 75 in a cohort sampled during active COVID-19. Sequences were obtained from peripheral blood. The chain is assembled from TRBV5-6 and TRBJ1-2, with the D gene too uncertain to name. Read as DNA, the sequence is TGTGCCAGCAGCTTGCGGGCTAACTATGGCTACACCTTC. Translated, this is CASSLRANYGYTF.